Listed below are T cell receptor beta chains from one sample, sequenced in a study of shared clonotypes between healthy human individuals. The table came from immunoSEQ multiplex PCR; TCRdb's copy has only in-frame clones and leaves some out. The table records about 230,000 clones, over 50% of them present only once. Input material: memory CD4+ T cells sorted from blood. These receptor sequences come from a man younger than 45 in good health. Each CDR3 is given with its conserved first and last residue. A row's size may be missing; if present it is once, few, many or a size class.

V: TRBV9; size: -; J: TRBJ2-3; CDR3: CASSVRSGSTDTQYF
V: TRBV5-5; size: -; J: TRBJ2-1; CDR3: CASSTGLDYNEQFF
V: TRBV2; size: -; J: TRBJ2-7; CDR3: CASSIPGTGMYEQYF
V: TRBV2; size: -; J: TRBJ2-7; CDR3: CALGGTGYEQYF
V: TRBV7-9; size: once; J: TRBJ1-1; CDR3: CASSPTGDLNTEAFF
V: TRBV7-9; size: -; J: TRBJ2-1; CDR3: CASSLVQYEQFF
V: TRBV2; size: -; J: TRBJ2-5; CDR3: CASEPDPGQGAVLPNF
V: TRBV5-4; size: few; J: TRBJ1-3; CDR3: CASTKGGVGNTIYF
V: TRBV18; size: -; J: TRBJ1-5; CDR3: CASSPAGRPGQGPQHF
V: TRBV10-2; size: -; J: TRBJ2-3; CDR3: CASSVRLEYGTQYF
V: TRBV7-3; size: -; J: TRBJ1-1; CDR3: CASSEGVATEAFF
V: TRBV10-3; size: -; J: TRBJ2-7; CDR3: CAINRGGRGYEQYF
V: TRBV10-3; size: -; J: TRBJ2-1; CDR3: CAIKAERDVRQDEQFF
V: TRBV14; size: -; J: TRBJ2-2; CDR3: CASSQDLSGELFF
V: TRBV9; size: -; J: TRBJ2-2; CDR3: CASSGPKTSGNTGELFF
V: TRBV29-1; size: -; J: TRBJ1-2; CDR3: CSVGGQGSHYGYTF
V: TRBV6-5; size: -; J: TRBJ1-2; CDR3: CASRNRYGYTF
V: TRBV5-4; size: -; J: TRBJ2-1; CDR3: CASSPAGVLDNEQFF
V: TRBV5-1; size: -; J: TRBJ2-3; CDR3: CASSFAGRTDTQYF
V: TRBV5-1; size: -; J: TRBJ1-1; CDR3: CASSLAPEAEAFF
V: TRBV27; size: -; J: TRBJ1-5; CDR3: CASKGAKSQPQHF
V: TRBV19; size: few; J: TRBJ2-2; CDR3: CASRTGLNTGELFF
V: TRBV29-1; size: -; J: TRBJ2-5; CDR3: CSVEEDRVLQRSETQYF